These T cell receptor beta chains were read from a single sample in a study of blood T cell repertoires in COVID-19. Data came from immunoSEQ multiplex PCR; TCRdb stores just in-frame clones and leaves some out. Of roughly 86,000 clones listed, less than 85% were seen once; the top ten hold approximately 8.9%. Source material: peripheral blood. Receptor source: a man aged 45 to 65 who had recovered from COVID-19. Each CDR3 is given with its conserved first and last residue. Fields, in order: J gene, clone size, CDR3 length, D gene, V gene, CDR3 DNA, CDR3 protein. The D gene is left open where the match is weak. The size entry is marked missing in some rows and otherwise reads once, few, many or a size class.

j_gene: TRBJ2-1
abundance: -
len: 16
d_gene: -
v_gene: TRBV4-2
CDR3nt: TGTGCCAGCAGCCAAGATTGGGGCGGGAACTACAATGAGCAGTTCTTC
CDR3aa: CASSQDWGGNYNEQFF

j_gene: TRBJ1-2
abundance: -
len: 18
d_gene: TRBD1
v_gene: TRBV9
CDR3nt: TGTGCCAGCAGCGCACAAGCTCAAATGGACAGGGGGACTTATGGCTACACCTTC
CDR3aa: CASSAQAQMDRGTYGYTF

j_gene: TRBJ2-1
abundance: -
len: 16
d_gene: TRBD2
v_gene: TRBV5-1
CDR3nt: TGCGCCAGCAGCTTCACTTCTAGCGGGGGGGCCGGGGAGCAGTTCTTC
CDR3aa: CASSFTSSGGAGEQFF

j_gene: TRBJ2-1
abundance: -
len: 15
d_gene: TRBD2
v_gene: TRBV2
CDR3nt: TGTGCCAGCAGTGAGGGGACTAGCGGAGTTGGAGAGCAGTTCTTC
CDR3aa: CASSEGTSGVGEQFF

j_gene: TRBJ1-1
abundance: -
len: 13
d_gene: TRBD1
v_gene: TRBV10-3
CDR3nt: TGTGCCATCAGTGGGACAGGGGACACTGAAGCTTTCTTT
CDR3aa: CAISGTGDTEAFF

j_gene: TRBJ2-3
abundance: -
len: 15
d_gene: TRBD1
v_gene: TRBV7-3
CDR3nt: TGTGCCAGCAGCTTAATGGGACAGGGCACAGATACGCAGTATTTT
CDR3aa: CASSLMGQGTDTQYF

j_gene: TRBJ1-1
abundance: few
len: 15
d_gene: -
v_gene: TRBV5-1
CDR3nt: TGCGCCAGCAGCTTGGTAGGGGGGGCGAGCACTGAAGCTTTCTTT
CDR3aa: CASSLVGGASTEAFF

j_gene: TRBJ2-6
abundance: -
len: 15
d_gene: -
v_gene: TRBV19
CDR3nt: TGTGCCAGTAGTATAGGAGCGTCTGGGGCCAACGTCCTGACTTTC
CDR3aa: CASSIGASGANVLTF

j_gene: TRBJ2-2
abundance: -
len: 15
d_gene: -
v_gene: TRBV10-3
CDR3nt: TGTGCCATCAGGTCAACAGATAGTAGCACCGGGGAGCTGTTTTTT
CDR3aa: CAIRSTDSSTGELFF

j_gene: TRBJ2-7
abundance: -
len: 15
d_gene: TRBD2
v_gene: TRBV5-6
CDR3nt: TGTGCCAGCAGCTATAGCGGGACTATGTCCTCCGAGCAGTACTTC
CDR3aa: CASSYSGTMSSEQYF

j_gene: TRBJ2-7
abundance: once
len: 16
d_gene: -
v_gene: TRBV19
CDR3nt: TGTGCCAGTAGTATTCCCGGGACATTGTCCCCCTACGAGCAGTACTTC
CDR3aa: CASSIPGTLSPYEQYF

j_gene: TRBJ2-7
abundance: -
len: 15
d_gene: TRBD2
v_gene: TRBV6-5
CDR3nt: TGTGCCAGCAGCGACGGACTAGCGGCAACCTACGAGCAGTACTTC
CDR3aa: CASSDGLAATYEQYF

j_gene: TRBJ2-3
abundance: -
len: 16
d_gene: TRBD2
v_gene: TRBV4-3
CDR3nt: TGCGCCAGCAGCCAAGAGGTAGCGGGCCACACAGATACGCAGTATTTT
CDR3aa: CASSQEVAGHTDTQYF

j_gene: TRBJ2-1
abundance: -
len: 15
d_gene: -
v_gene: TRBV5-4
CDR3nt: TGTGCCAGCAGCCTCCGTACGGGGGCCTACAATGAGCAGTTCTTC
CDR3aa: CASSLRTGAYNEQFF